The TCR beta chain described here comes from a study of cytomegalovirus exposure and HLA in healthy donors. This clone showed up just a few times. In the PCR, 60 Vbeta and 13 Jbeta primers were used. Profiling relied on immunoSEQ multiplex PCR, and the TCRdb table lists in-frame clones only, not all of them. The sample lists roughly 120,000 clones, 8.5% to 9% seen once, with approximately 6.4% in the top ten. CDR3 size: 15 residues. The germline V and J ends were trimmed by 0 bases and 4 bases, with 11 bases remaining between them. CDR1 is SGHRS and CDR2 is YFSETQ in the germline V gene. The sequenced sample was PBMCs. V is TRBV5-1 and J is TRBJ2-1; D not certain. The clonotype was recovered from a woman aged 40 to 50 in good health and CMV-seropositive. In nucleotides, the CDR3 is TGCGCCAGCAGCTTGGATGACATGCTTTACAATGAGCAGTTCTTC. As protein: CASSLDDMLYNEQFF.